The 2 T cell receptor beta chains below were found in one sample sequenced in a study of regulatory T cells in long-lasting Graves disease. Time point in this sample: newly diagnosed GD, antithyroid drugs for less than 3 months. PBMC RNA was the source of the TCR library. HTBI primers from iRepertoire and Arm-PCR of CDR3 regions yielded the TCR beta libraries. TCRdb called the multiplex PCR reads again in MiXCR, with one record for every CDR3 protein. This table holds 530,000 or so distinct CDR3 sequences, about 13% found once. Another study also made use of these data, one on T cells in Graves' hyperthyroidism and ophthalmopathy.

The source was peripheral blood mononuclear cells (PBMCs), collected at new diagnosis, from a patient treated with antithyroid drugs. The receptors here all came from a man between 25 and 39 years old with Graves disease.

This clonotype has a handful of counts. The chain uses TRBV7-9 and TRBJ2-5, with TRBD2 matching 14 bases. The length of the CDR3 is 16 residues. The germline V gene has CDR1 SEHNR and CDR2 FQNEAQ (reference sequence). V lost 1 base to trimming and J lost 7 bases; unmatched junction nucleotides: 5. This chain's CDR3 is CASSLGTGTSGRTQYF. CDR3 in DNA: TGTGCCAGCAGCTTAGGAACCGGGACTAGCGGGAGGACCCAGTACTTC.

This clonotype was detected many times. The V gene is TRBV24-1, the J gene TRBJ2-5; 9 bases are a match to TRBD1. This CDR3 spans 15 amino acids. Germline values: CDR1 KGHDR, CDR2 SFDVKD. V dropped 4 bases and J dropped 5; count of bases not matched to a gene: 7. This CDR3 is CATSDKQGAWETQYF. The CDR3 nucleotides are TGTGCCACCAGTGACAAACAGGGGGCTTGGGAGACCCAGTACTTC.